The 26 T cell receptor beta chains below all came from one sample that was sequenced in a study of molecular identifiers for immune sequencing clone quantification. TCRdb processed the PCR reads anew with MiXCR; each CDR3 protein has one entry. Counted here are about 630,000 distinct CDR3 sequences, 25% occurring once; the ten biggest clones make up 0.7% to 0.95%. Sequenced material: naive CD8+ T cells from blood, with Jurkat cell RNA spiked in. This sample's subset: FACS-sorted CD8+CD4-CCR7+CD45RA+ naive T cells. The receptors derive from a human donor in good health. Some libraries in this study had Jurkat cell RNA spiked in.

The chain has TRBV4-1 and TRBJ1-6, with D maybe TRBD1 (5 bases). Between the trimmed V and J ends, which lost 4 bases and 5 bases, there was a span of 27 bases. The CDR3 runs 20 residues. CDR1 MGHRA and CDR2 YSYEKL come from the germline V gene. The CDR3: CASSLTWGGSPSLNNSPLHF. The CDR3 DNA sequence: TGCGCCAGCAGCCTCACTTGGGGCGGATCCCCTTCCTTGAATAATTCACCCCTCCACTTT.

This clonotype showed up many times. The chain carries TRBV6-5 and TRBJ2-5; TRBD2 matches 7 bases. The junction had 3 bases not matched to a gene; V was cut back by 4 bases and J by 1 base. Germline V CDR1 and CDR2: MNHEY, SVGAGI. CDR3 size: 14 residues. For the CDR3, the DNA is TGTGCCAGCAGTTCAGCGGGATCCCAAGAGACCCAGTACTTC. Its translation: CASSSAGSQETQYF.

The chain links TRBV7-9 to TRBJ2-5; D gene ambiguous. This CDR3 contains 13 residues. Germline V lookup: CDR1 SEHNR, CDR2 FQNEAQ (reference sequence). V was trimmed by 5 bases and J by 5 bases, leaving 12 bases between them. In DNA, the CDR3 is TGTGCCAGCAGCCCGGCAGGCTATGAGACCCAGTACTTC. Translated: CASSPAGYETQYF.

In its sample, this clonotype was seen many times. The chain has TRBV5-4 and TRBJ2-6; 7 positions match TRBD1. This CDR3 contains 17 residues. V shed 0 bases, J shed 0 bases, and the junction held 3 bases outside the gene matches. The germline V gene has CDR1 SGHNT and CDR2 YYREEE (reference sequence). The CDR3 protein is CASSLEGQHSGANVLTF. CDR3 in DNA: TGTGCCAGCAGCTTGGAGGGACAGCACTCTGGGGCCAACGTCCTGACTTTC.

This clonotype has a handful of counts. V is TRBV19 and J is TRBJ1-1; weak D call: TRBD1 (5 bases). Trimming shortened V by 9 bases and J by 0 bases, and 20 bases separated the two germline ends. CDR1 LNHDA and CDR2 SQIVND come from the germline V gene (reference sequence). CDR3 size: 16 residues. The CDR3 reads CASEPRKGRMNTEAFF. In DNA, the CDR3 is TGTGCCAGCGAGCCCCGCAAGGGGCGGATGAACACTGAAGCTTTCTTT.

At least ten counts were recorded for this clonotype. The genes are TRBV4-1 and TRBJ2-3, with 7 bases fitting TRBD1. The CDR3 is 14 residues long. Germline V lookup: CDR1 MGHRA, CDR2 YSYEKL. Germline trimming cut 4 bases from V and 10 bases from J; bases unmatched to any gene: 11. The CDR3 sequence is CASSPDVQGVPQYF. DNA for the CDR3: TGCGCCAGCAGCCCGGACGTCCAGGGGGTGCCGCAGTATTTT.

This clonotype has a handful of counts. Being one base from a much bigger clone, this may be a read error. V usage is TRBV5-1 and J usage is TRBJ1-5, with no clear D. The CDR3 totals 13 residues. V gave up 6 bases and J gave up 7 bases, with 14 bases separating them. The V gene's germline CDR1 is SGHRS and CDR2 YFSETQ. The CDR3 coding sequence is TGCGCCAGCAACTTAAGTTCGGGGCAGCCCCAGCATTTT. It is translated as CASNLSSGQPQHF.

This clonotype was seen at least ten times. The chain employs TRBV12-3 or TRBV12-4 and TRBJ1-4, with a possible D match to TRBD1 (5 bases). The germline V and J ends were trimmed by 6 bases and 7 bases, with 12 bases remaining between them. The length of the CDR3 is 13 residues. This chain's CDR3 is CASRSSRGEKLFF. CDR3 bases: TGTGCCAGCAGGTCTTCGAGGGGTGAAAAACTGTTTTTT.

This clonotype appeared many times. This rearrangement joins TRBV7-2 to TRBJ2-7; TRBD1 matches at 8 bases. The CDR3 contains 15 residues. J lost 0 bases, V lost 0 bases, and 1 base had no gene match. CDR1 is SGHTA, CDR2 FQGNSA, per germline. The CDR3 DNA follows: TGTGCCAGCAGCTTAGCACAGGGGGACTCCTACGAGCAGTACTTC. Amino acid sequence: CASSLAQGDSYEQYF.

This clonotype was counted only a few times. This rearrangement joins TRBV5-6 to TRBJ2-7; no reliable D call. Germline V gene lookup returns CDR1 SGHDT and CDR2 YYEEEE. The CDR3 is 15 amino acids. V lost 0 bases and J lost 0, with 10 bases in between. The CDR3 reads CASSLAGVLSYEQYF. The CDR3 DNA is TGTGCCAGCAGCTTGGCTGGGGTTCTCTCCTACGAGCAGTACTTC.

The chain employs TRBV5-3 and TRBJ2-1, with D possibly being TRBD2 (6 bases). TRBV5-3 counts as an open reading frame of uncertain function. The V gene lost 8 bases and the J gene lost 3 bases, with 15 bases spanning the gap. CDR3 length: 14 residues. The CDR3 DNA follows: TGTGCCAGCAGCGCGGGACGGGTCTACAATGAGCAGTTCTTC. Its protein is CASSAGRVYNEQFF.

This clonotype was found a few times. The rearrangement links TRBV6-2 or TRBV6-3 to TRBJ1-6, with 7 bases identical to TRBD1. The junction had 5 bases not matched to a gene; V was cut back by 6 bases and J by 6 bases. This CDR3 contains 14 residues. CDR1 is MNHEY and CDR2 is SVGEGT in the germline V gene. CDR3 sequence reads: CASSPGQLNSPLHF. DNA of the CDR3: TGTGCCAGCAGCCCGGGACAGCTTAATTCACCCCTCCACTTT.

The rearrangement joins TRBV30 to TRBJ1-1, with 8 nucleotides matching TRBD1. V gave up 5 bases and J gave up 11 bases; unmatched junction bases: 10. This CDR3 is 12 amino acids long. CDR1 is GTSNPN, CDR2 SVGIG, per germline (reference sequence). This CDR3 reads CAWAQGAGGAFF. Here the CDR3 DNA reads TGTGCCTGGGCCCAGGGGGCGGGTGGTGCTTTCTTT.

The sample holds many counts of this clonotype. This chain uses TRBV29-1 with TRBJ2-3; D assignment may be TRBD1 or TRBD2 (7 bases each). The CDR3 has 14 residues. Germline CDR1 is SQVTM and CDR2 is ANQGSEA. Trimming left V 3 bases short and J 0 bases short, with 10 bases between. CDR3 bases: TGCAGCGTTGAGGGAGGGGGCAGCACAGATACGCAGTATTTT. Its translation is CSVEGGGSTDTQYF.

This chain links TRBV10-3 with TRBJ1-1; 7 bases agree with TRBD1. The CDR3 extends over 12 amino acids. V dropped 6 bases and J dropped 8; count of bases not matched to a gene: 6. Germline CDR1 ENHRY, CDR2 SYGVKD. In DNA, the CDR3 is TGTGCCATCAGGGAAGACAGGGAAGAAGCTTTCTTT. This codes for CAIREDREEAFF.

This clonotype was counted many times. The chain employs TRBV2 and TRBJ1-1; D gene unclear. V was shortened by 5 bases and J by 6 bases, with 16 bases between the two germline ends. The CDR3 is 14 residues long. Germline CDR1 SNHLY, CDR2 FYNNEI. CDR3: CASSSHGVASEAFF. The CDR3 DNA reads TGTGCCAGCAGTTCTCACGGGGTGGCTTCTGAAGCTTTCTTT.

This chain connects TRBV5-1 to TRBJ2-1; 7 bases map to TRBD1. V lost 0 bases, J lost 4 bases, and 4 bases stayed unmatched. Per germline, CDR1 SGHRS and CDR2 YFSETQ. The CDR3 sequence is 15 residues long. As DNA, the CDR3 is TGCGCCAGCAGCTTGGATCAGGGGGATTACAATGAGCAGTTCTTC. Translating gives CASSLDQGDYNEQFF.

This clonotype was seen just once. An end of the junction differs from the germline gene, which may be a read error. V usage is TRBV20-1 and J usage is TRBJ2-3, with 9 bases aligning to TRBD1. The germline gives CDR1 DFQATT, CDR2 SNEGSKA (reference sequence). The CDR3 extends over 14 amino acids. CDR3 region: CSASSGTGTATQYF. The CDR3 DNA reads TGCAGTGCGAGCTCCGGGACAGGGACAGCTACGCAGTATTTT.

The rearrangement uses TRBV20-1 and TRBJ2-7; TRBD2 matches at 8 bases. The CDR3 has 17 amino acids. The germline gives CDR1 DFQATT, CDR2 SNEGSKA (reference sequence). V dropped 2 bases and J dropped 1; count of bases not matched to a gene: 13. The CDR3 sequence is CSARPREAGVVSYEQYF. The CDR3 coding sequence is TGCAGTGCTAGACCACGGGAAGCGGGAGTGGTTTCCTACGAGCAGTACTTC.

There are a few counts of this clonotype. This sequence joins TRBV9 and TRBJ2-2, with D uncertain. The V end lost 3 bases, the J end lost 6 bases, and 3 bases lay between the germline ends. The CDR3 has 11 residues. In germline, CDR1 is SGDLS, CDR2 YYNGEE. The CDR3, as DNA: TGTGCCAGCAGCGGAGCCGGGGAGCTGTTTTTT. Translating gives CASSGAGELFF.

The chain carries TRBV7-2 and TRBJ2-2, with 12 nucleotides matching TRBD2. The CDR3 is made up of 16 amino acids. Germline V gene sequence: CDR1 SGHTA, CDR2 FQGNSA. The V segment lost 2 bases and the J segment 4 bases; nucleotides outside the gene matches: 2. The CDR3 sequence is CASSLLAGGRTGELFF. Here the CDR3 DNA reads TGTGCCAGCAGCTTACTAGCGGGAGGGCGCACCGGGGAGCTGTTTTTT.

This clonotype was seen a few times. The rearrangement uses TRBV3-1 and TRBJ2-3; the match to TRBD2 covers 13 bases. V shed 4 bases, J shed 4 bases, and the junction held 8 bases outside the gene matches. Germline CDR1 is LGHDT and CDR2 is YNNKEL (reference sequence). The CDR3 consists of 17 residues. The CDR3: CASSPGWTSGGADTQYF. The CDR3 DNA follows: TGTGCCAGCAGCCCCGGTTGGACTAGCGGGGGTGCAGATACGCAGTATTTT.

This clonotype occurred a few times. The chain is built from TRBV11-2 and TRBJ2-7; 7 nucleotides match TRBD2. From germline, CDR1 is SGHAT and CDR2 FQNNGV. The CDR3 extends over 14 amino acids. J lost 4 bases, V lost 2 bases, and 5 bases had no gene match. The CDR3 here is CASSLPSGGYEQYF. The CDR3 region has the DNA TGTGCCAGCAGCTTACCTAGCGGTGGGTACGAGCAGTACTTC.

The V call is TRBV14, the J call TRBJ2-7; D unclear. Trimming stripped 1 base from V and 3 bases from J, with 10 bases between. This CDR3 is built from 14 residues. Germline V CDR1 and CDR2: SGHDN, FVKESK. CDR3: CASSQVARYYEQYF. DNA for the CDR3: TGTGCCAGCAGCCAAGTCGCCAGATACTACGAGCAGTACTTC. Looking up the rest from reference TRBV14 and TRBJ2-7 gives the full variable domain: EAGVTQFPSHSVIEKGQTVTLRCDPISGHDNLYWYRRVMGKEIKFLLHFVKESKQDESGMPNNRFLAERTGGTYSTLKVQPAELEDSGVYFCASSQVARYYEQYFGPGTRLTVT.

This clonotype has ten or more counts. The genes are TRBV29-1 and TRBJ1-1; 7 bases agree with TRBD1. Trimming at V came to 4 bases and at J to 6 bases, leaving 2 bases not matched to a gene. CDR3 size: 11 residues. Germline-derived CDR1 and CDR2 are SQVTM and ANQGSEA. Written as DNA, the CDR3 is TGCAGCGTTGGAAGGGGGCCTGAAGCTTTCTTT. Amino acid sequence: CSVGRGPEAFF.

The V and J genes are TRBV3-1 and TRBJ1-1; possibly TRBD1 for D (5 bases). Trimming took off 1 base at V and 0 bases at J, with 9 bases between the two ends. Germline V CDR1 and CDR2: LGHDT, YNNKEL (reference sequence). The CDR3 loop spans 15 amino acids. In nucleotides, the CDR3 is TGTGCCAGCAGCCAAGTGGGGCTTTTGAACACTGAAGCTTTCTTT. The encoded protein is CASSQVGLLNTEAFF.